This T cell receptor beta chain was obtained from a study of vaccination and CD4 T cells after COVID-19. Treatment noted: roughly 10-day PBMC culture with coronavirus spike peptide pools or control peptides (ViraFEST assay). The CDR3 is 13 residues long. Trimming took 6 bases from V and 9 from J; bases not matched to a gene: 7. The germline V gene has CDR1 MNHNS and CDR2 SASEGT. The Oncomine TCR Beta short-read assay generated sequence data from the DNA of cultured CD4+ T cells. Cultured CD4+ T cells were the source of extracted genomic DNA. TCRdb analysed the PCR reads with MiXCR anew, one entry per CDR3 protein. Here the sample spans just over 20,000 distinct CDR3 sequences, over 40% being singletons. This clonotype came up a few times. The antigen remains undetermined.

The sample consisted of CD4+ T cells from blood, cultured in vitro. The origin of this receptor is a human donor who had recovered from COVID-19. The chain employs TRBV6-1 and TRBJ1-5, with TRBD1 matching 8 bases. The DNA of the CDR3 is TGTGCCAGCAGCCCCGGACAGGGATCGCCCCAGCATTTT. Translating gives CASSPGQGSPQHF.